This entry lists 27 T cell receptor beta chains sequenced from one sample in a study of graft-versus-host responses after intestinal transplantation. The antigens of these receptors remain unknown. The assay was immunoSEQ multiplex PCR, and TCRdb's table has in-frame clones only and misses some. The sample lists roughly 70,000 clones, over 70% seen once, with less than 0.45% in the top ten. Sample: unstimulated CD4+ T cells sorted from spleen or lymph node cells, taken before transplant. Source of these receptors: a human donor who was the organ donor for an intestinal transplant.

This clone turned up a few times. The V call is TRBV10-3, the J call TRBJ1-5; TRBD1 aligns across 8 bases. The CDR3 extends over 11 amino acids. The trim removed 11 bases at V and 4 bases at J, leaving 1 base unmatched. Germline V gene lookup returns CDR1 ENHRY and CDR2 SYGVKD. CDR3 nucleotide sequence: TGTGCCGACAGGGGAAATCAGCCCCAGCATTTT. It is translated as CADRGNQPQHF.

The chain joins TRBV5-8 to TRBJ1-5; D not certain. Germline V gives CDR1 SGHTS, CDR2 YDEGEE. The CDR3 sequence is 13 residues long. Trimming removed 0 bases at V and 9 bases at J, with 10 bases between. CDR3 nucleotide sequence: TGTGCCAGCAGCTTGGCTGGAGCCGGGCCCCAGCATTTT. This gives the protein CASSLAGAGPQHF.

This chain connects TRBV6-5 to TRBJ1-2; 8 nucleotides match TRBD1. CDR3 length: 14 amino acids. CDR1 and CDR2 from the germline V gene are MNHEY and SVGAGI. After removal of 6 bases from V and 4 bases from J, the junction contained 7 bases not matched to a gene. The DNA of the CDR3 is TGTGCCAGCAGGGACAGGGATGCGTTCTATGGCTACACCTTC. It codes for CASRDRDAFYGYTF.

V gene TRBV2 combines with J gene TRBJ2-7; possibly TRBD1 for D (6 bases). Trimming left V 2 bases short and J 4 bases short, with 6 bases between. Germline V lookup: CDR1 SNHLY, CDR2 FYNNEI. The CDR3 contains 12 residues. The CDR3 sequence: CASSETGYEQYV. The CDR3, as DNA: TGTGCCAGCAGTGAAACAGGGTACGAGCAGTACGTC.

The chain recombines TRBV5-1 with TRBJ1-5; the match to TRBD1 covers 7 bases. CDR3 size: 14 residues. The germline CDR1 and CDR2 sequences are SGHRS and YFSETQ. J was trimmed by 4 bases and V by 4 bases; bases with no gene match: 5. The CDR3 DNA follows: TGCGCCAGCAGCAAAGGGACAGAAAATCAGCCCCAGCATTTT. Its protein product is CASSKGTENQPQHF.

The genes are TRBV9 and TRBJ2-4; no reliable D call. CDR3 length equals 13 residues. Germline CDR1 reads SGDLS; CDR2 reads YYNGEE. Trimming removed 0 bases at V and 6 bases at J, with 7 bases between. For the CDR3, the DNA is TGTGCCAGCAGCGTAGAATCAGGAAACATTCAGTACTTC. It yields the protein CASSVESGNIQYF.

The chain carries TRBV6-1 and TRBJ2-5; TRBD1 aligns across 8 bases. The V gene end was trimmed by 6 bases and the J gene end by 1 base; junction bases not matched to a gene: 4. CDR1 is MNHNS, CDR2 SASEGT, per germline. This CDR3 has 14 amino acids. CDR3 DNA: TGTGCCAGCAGGCGGACAGGGCCCCAAGAGACCCAGTACTTC. It encodes CASRRTGPQETQYF.

This chain links TRBV29-1 with TRBJ1-2; D might be TRBD1 (5 bases). V was clipped by 3 bases and J by 6 bases, with 11 bases between them. The CDR3 has 12 residues. CDR1 SQVTM and CDR2 ANQGSEA come from the germline V gene. CDR3 in DNA: TGCAGCGTTGATGCGGCAGGGCATGGCTACACCTTC. This gives the protein CSVDAAGHGYTF.

The chain uses TRBV6-5 and TRBJ1-1, with a weak D call TRBD1 (6 bases). The CDR3 spans 15 residues. V was trimmed by 3 bases and J by 4 bases, leaving 15 bases between them. The germline CDR1 and CDR2 sequences are MNHEY and SVGAGI. This chain's CDR3 is CASSYRAGAGTEAFF. The DNA for the CDR3 is TGTGCCAGCAGTTATCGGGCGGGGGCGGGCACTGAAGCTTTCTTT.

This rearrangement joins TRBV9 to TRBJ1-1; 10 bases align to TRBD1. The germline V gene has CDR1 SGDLS and CDR2 YYNGEE. The CDR3 contains 16 residues. With V trimmed by 10 bases and J by 5 bases, 17 bases remained unmatched. The CDR3 bases are TGTGCCTCCGAAAGGGGGACAGGGGCGGTGGGGACTGAAGCTTTCTTT. It translates to CASERGTGAVGTEAFF.

The rearrangement joins TRBV2 to TRBJ1-6, with D perhaps matching TRBD1 (6 bases). The CDR3 is 15 amino acids. V was pared by 5 bases and J by 16 bases, with 24 bases between. CDR1 SNHLY and CDR2 FYNNEI come from the germline V gene. This CDR3 is CASSWPGHSLGELHF. The CDR3 region has the DNA TGTGCCAGCAGTTGGCCGGGACACAGCCTTGGCGAACTCCACTTT.

The chain recombines TRBV2 with TRBJ1-5; D is unclear. The CDR3 consists of 15 residues. Germline CDR1 SNHLY, CDR2 FYNNEI. V gave up 4 bases and J gave up 0 bases, with 10 bases separating them. The CDR3 loop is CASSGEGDSNQPQHF. The CDR3 DNA follows: TGTGCCAGCAGTGGAGAGGGAGATAGCAATCAGCCCCAGCATTTT. The complete variable domain, with remaining parts taken from reference TRBV2 and TRBJ1-5, reads EPEVTQTPSHQVTQMGQEVILRCVPISNHLYFYWYRQILGQKVEFLVSFYNNEISEKSEIFDDQFSVERPDGSNFTLKIRSTKLEDSAMYFCASSGEGDSNQPQHFGDGTRLSIL.

The chain joins TRBV14 to TRBJ1-5; the match to TRBD1 covers 8 bases. Trimming took 0 bases from V and 0 from J; bases not matched to a gene: 13. The CDR3 spans 20 residues. Germline V lookup: CDR1 SGHDN, CDR2 FVKESK. The chain's CDR3 is CASSQDIPFRGLSSNQPQHF. CDR3 DNA sequence: TGTGCCAGCAGCCAAGATATCCCGTTCAGGGGGCTTAGTAGCAATCAGCCCCAGCATTTT.

The chain couples TRBV2 to TRBJ1-3; no definite D call. Trimming shortened V by 3 bases and J by 8 bases, and 8 bases separated the two germline ends. This CDR3 spans 12 amino acids. The germline V gene encodes CDR1 SNHLY and CDR2 FYNNEI. The CDR3 bases are TGTGCCAGCAGTGACTTAGTCGACACCATATATTTT. As protein: CASSDLVDTIYF.

This clone has more than one count but fewer than ten. This chain links TRBV9 with TRBJ1-2; 8 bases map to TRBD1. CDR3 length: 14 residues. Germline V gene sequence: CDR1 SGDLS, CDR2 YYNGEE. V was clipped by 4 bases and J by 7 bases; unmatched bases: 9. The CDR3, as DNA: TGTGCCAGCAGCCCACAGGACAGGGCGCGTGGCTACACCTTC. This sequence encodes CASSPQDRARGYTF.

This clone appeared once. The chain employs TRBV29-1 and TRBJ1-2; the D gene is possibly TRBD1 (6 bases). The CDR3 covers 12 residues. Germline CDR1 and CDR2: SQVTM and ANQGSEA. V was cut by 5 bases and J by 6 bases, with 13 bases left in between. The CDR3 loop is CSVRGANDGYTF. The CDR3, as DNA: TGCAGCGTTCGGGGGGCAAATGATGGCTACACCTTC.

The chain recombines TRBV7-9 with TRBJ2-7, with D possibly TRBD1 on 6 matching bases. The V and J ends lost 4 bases and 2 bases respectively, with 18 bases between them. From germline, CDR1 is SEHNR and CDR2 FQNEAQ (reference sequence). This CDR3 has 16 residues. This CDR3 reads CASSYAPGEGTYEQYV. The DNA for the CDR3 is TGTGCCAGCAGCTACGCACCAGGGGAAGGGACCTACGAGCAGTACGTC.

V and J are TRBV10-3 and TRBJ2-2; TRBD1 matches 8 bases. Trimming removed 2 bases from V and 7 bases from J; junction bases left unmatched: 6. The CDR3 runs to 15 residues. Germline V gene lookup returns CDR1 ENHRY and CDR2 SYGVKD. The CDR3 protein is CAISEEDRDLGELFF. The CDR3 DNA reads as TGTGCCATCAGTGAGGAGGACAGGGATCTCGGGGAGCTGTTTTTT.

In its sample, this clone was seen a few times. J is TRBJ2-7 and V is TRBV28; D is ambiguous. The V gene lost 3 bases and the J gene lost 2 bases, with 11 bases spanning the gap. Germline assignment: CDR1 MDHEN and CDR2 SYDVKM. The CDR3 is made up of 14 amino acids. The CDR3 DNA follows: TGTGCCAGCAGTTTTGGGCAGGCACCCTACGAGCAGTACGTC. Translation gives CASSFGQAPYEQYV.

J is TRBJ1-4 and V is TRBV6-5; D is perhaps TRBD1 (5 bases). CDR3 length: 14 residues. Trimming left V 4 bases short and J 6 bases short, with 12 bases between. From germline, CDR1 is MNHEY and CDR2 SVGAGI. The CDR3 region is CASSLPGRDEKLFF. As DNA, the CDR3 is TGTGCCAGCAGTTTACCAGGGAGGGATGAAAAACTGTTTTTT.

This clone was seen a single time. The chain employs TRBV4-3 and TRBJ1-2, with a tentative D call TRBD1 (5 bases). The CDR3 length is 16 residues. The V end was cut by 0 bases, the J end by 4 bases, with 15 bases between. Germline-derived CDR1 and CDR2 are LGHNA and YSLEER. CDR3 region: CASSQDGREGAYGYTF. In nucleotides, the CDR3 is TGCGCCAGCAGCCAAGATGGTAGGGAAGGGGCCTATGGCTACACCTTC.

This chain joins TRBV9 and TRBJ1-1; TRBD1 matches 9 bases. The CDR3 has 14 amino acids. Germline V gives CDR1 SGDLS, CDR2 YYNGEE. The J segment lost 5 bases and the V segment lost 3 bases, leaving 5 bases of the junction unmatched. CDR3 loop: CASSATGGRTEAFF. The DNA of the CDR3 is TGTGCCAGCAGCGCCACAGGGGGCAGGACTGAAGCTTTCTTT.

The J gene is TRBJ1-1, the V gene TRBV4-2; 7 bases are a match to TRBD1. From germline, CDR1 is LGHNA and CDR2 YNFKEQ. After removal of 3 bases from V and 5 bases from J, the junction contained 3 bases not matched to a gene. The CDR3 is made up of 13 amino acids. The CDR3 region has the DNA TGTGCCAGCAGCCATCCAGGGGGGACTGAAGCTTTCTTT. Residues: CASSHPGGTEAFF.

This clone was seen more than once but under ten times. The genes are TRBV11-3 and TRBJ2-3, with a tentative D call TRBD2 (5 bases). From germline, CDR1 is SGHNT and CDR2 YENEEA. The CDR3 length is 15 residues. V was trimmed by 3 bases and J by 3 bases, leaving 13 bases between them. CDR3 nucleotides: TGTGCCAGCAGCTTGGGCTCATCGGGGACAGATACGCAGTATTTT. Translation: CASSLGSSGTDTQYF.

This clone has a handful of counts. The gene calls are TRBV7-2 and TRBJ1-6, with no clear D. The germline gives CDR1 SGHTA, CDR2 FQGNSA. The CDR3 contains 15 residues. The ends were cut back, 1 base at V and 5 bases at J, with 9 bases in the middle. CDR3 amino acids: CASSLVQIDNSPLHF. CDR3 bases: TGTGCCAGCAGCTTAGTACAGATTGATAATTCACCCCTCCACTTT.

J is TRBJ1-3 and V is TRBV11-3; a weak D match, TRBD1 (6 bases). Germline values: CDR1 SGHNT, CDR2 YENEEA. The V and J ends lost 5 bases and 2 bases respectively, with 10 bases between them. This CDR3 spans 14 amino acids. This CDR3 reads CASSPGGPGNTIYF. CDR3 coding DNA: TGTGCCAGCAGCCCGGGGGGCCCTGGAAACACCATATATTTT.

The chain employs TRBV11-2 and TRBJ2-7, with D hard to call. This CDR3 is 13 amino acids long. The germline CDR1 and CDR2 sequences are SGHAT and FQNNGV. The CDR3 region has the DNA TGTGCCAGCAGCTCATCACCCGGGTCCGCTATTCGCGTC. As protein: CASSSSPGSAIRV.